This T cell receptor (beta chain) was sequenced for a study of Ad26.COV2.S vaccination and SARS-CoV-2 variants. Study-wide findings and caveats: After vaccination, substantial breadth of spike-specific CD8+ and CD4+ responses was reported. Vaccine recipients had higher spike-specific TCR breadth than placebo recipients. TCR breadth and depth analyses may have underestimated total T cell responses.

Comments on this clone: Its antigen is still unknown.

Data came from immunoSEQ multiplex PCR; TCRdb stores just in-frame clones and leaves some out. The data show roughly 140,000 clones, with 80% to 90% seen just once and around 5% held by the top ten. V was pared by 3 bases and J by 5 bases, with 6 bases of the junction left unmatched. In germline, CDR1 is SGHVS, CDR2 FQNEAQ. CDR3 length: 16 amino acids. This sample comprised peripheral blood, obtained after recovery from COVID-19. This chain joins TRBV7-8 and TRBJ2-7; 14 bases are shared with TRBD2. This TCR was sampled from a human donor who had recovered from COVID-19. The CDR3 sequence: CASSLRGTSGGNEQYF. DNA for the CDR3: TGTGCCAGCAGCTTGAGGGGGACTAGCGGGGGAAACGAGCAGTACTTC.